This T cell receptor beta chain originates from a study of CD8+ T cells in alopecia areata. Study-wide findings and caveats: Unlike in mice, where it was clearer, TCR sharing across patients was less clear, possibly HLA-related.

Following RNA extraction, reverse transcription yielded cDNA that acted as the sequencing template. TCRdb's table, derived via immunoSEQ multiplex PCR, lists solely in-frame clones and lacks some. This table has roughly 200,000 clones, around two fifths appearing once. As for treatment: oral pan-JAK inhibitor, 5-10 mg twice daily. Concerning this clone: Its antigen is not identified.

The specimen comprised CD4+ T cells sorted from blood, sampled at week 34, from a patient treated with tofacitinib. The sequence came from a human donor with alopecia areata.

The chain's CDR3 is CASRPANLHNEQFF. As DNA, the CDR3 is TGTGCCAGCAGGCCCGCCAACCTGCACAATGAGCAGTTCTTC. The J gene is TRBJ2-1, the V gene TRBV7-9; D gene unclear. Germline assignment: CDR1 SEHNR and CDR2 FQNEAQ (reference sequence). V was clipped by 6 bases and J by 5 bases, with 14 bases between them. CDR3 length equals 14 residues. The full variable domain, with the rest looked up from reference TRBV7-9 and TRBJ2-1, is DTGVSQNPRHKITKRGQNVTFRCDPISEHNRLYWYRQTLGQGPEFLTYFQNEAQLEKSRLLSDRFSAERPKGSFSTLEIQRTEQGDSAMYLCASRPANLHNEQFFGPGTRLTVL.